This paragraph covers one T cell receptor (beta chain) sequence. Its antigen is as yet unknown. Germline and junction disagree at one end, which may indicate a read error. This record belongs to a study of T cells after yellow fever vaccination. This CDR3 region has 15 residues. Germline-derived CDR1 and CDR2 are SGHAT and FQNNGV. Study observations and caveats: Few clonotypes appeared in both CD4 and CD8 compartments. Peak timing came faster in the weaker secondary response, day 5 versus 15.

TCRdb called the 5' RACE reads again in MiXCR, with one record for every CDR3 protein. The data hold a few hundred thousand distinct CDR3 sequences, with roughly 3.9% observed a single time. The TCR was taken from a man younger than 35 who received the YFV17D yellow fever vaccine. The chain has TRBV11-2 and TRBJ2-7; 8 bases fit TRBD1. The specimen comprised PBMCs, sampled 5 days after the yellow fever booster vaccination. Here the CDR3 reads CSSSSTTGAAREQYF. The CDR3 DNA sequence: TGTTCCAGCAGCTCCACGACAGGGGCGGCTCGCGAGCAGTACTTC.